This T cell receptor beta chain was recovered during a study of OX40 agonist ivuxolimab in advanced cancers. At the level of the whole study: Ivuxolimab was an agonistic, fully human IgG2 monoclonal antibody directed against OX40 (CD134), a costimulatory receptor. Of the approximately 50 patients in dose escalation, some 19 had hepatocellular carcinoma, about 15 had melanoma, 9 had renal cell carcinoma and 9 had head and neck cancer. Prior anti-PD-1, anti-PD-L1 or anti-CTLA-4 therapy was permitted, and 40% of dose-escalation patients had received checkpoint inhibitors. In the dose-escalation cohort, around four fifths of patients were male, and the mean age was approximately 64 years, with a range of about 23 to 80. The purpose of peripheral TCRbeta sequencing was to test whether ivuxolimab changed TCR sequence diversity and led to clonal T-cell expansion. The monotherapy dose-escalation portion (N ≈ 55 patients) of the phase I ivuxolimab trial is reported in the paper. Intravenous ivuxolimab was administered to patients every 2 weeks at six dose levels: 0.01, 0.1, 0.3, 1.5, 3 and 10 mg/kg. Partial responses occurred in three dose-escalation patients, of whom one had hepatocellular carcinoma and two had cutaneous melanoma.

The full study reports these points: After ivuxolimab, expanded clones were on average more numerous among CD8+ T cells than among CD4+ T cells. The antigen specificity of the peripheral T cells that underwent clonal expansion was not determined. Low levels of normalized T-cell clonal expansion were also seen in some patients who did not respond. In partial responders in the 0.1-3.0 mg/kg groups, normalized peripheral clonal expansion was found to be among the lowest, especially among CD8+ T cells. Clonal expansion of both CD4+ and CD8+ blood T cells was observed from baseline to week 6 at doses 0.1 to 3.0 mg/kg.

Genomic DNA was extracted from sorted cells for sequencing of the TCRbeta CDR3 region. TCRbeta CDR3 regions were sequenced using the immunoSEQ Assay. What TCRdb holds here is the immuneACCESS table cut down to in-frame rearrangements. Part of the clones is not present; checked against another copy, under half of the missing clones reflect an unresolved V gene, and the others are unexplained. The sample records 73,000 or so clones, around nine tenths of which are singletons. The top ten hold less than 0.8% of the sample. The trial excluded patients who had a history of autoimmune disease or were on systemic immunosuppression. Peripheral blood for TCR sequencing was collected from all dose cohorts at baseline, on cycle 4 day 1, and on cycle 7 day 1. The samples were taken from a phase I, first-in-human, multicenter, open-label dose-escalation trial of ivuxolimab. Adults with locally advanced or metastatic melanoma, renal cell carcinoma, hepatocellular carcinoma or head and neck squamous cell carcinoma were enrolled in the trial. Before TCR sequencing, CD4+ and CD8+ T cells were separately sorted from peripheral blood.

About this clone: The clone's antigen remains unknown. No quality values exist for individual bases; no much larger clone is one base distant.

Specimen: CD4+ or CD8+ T cells sorted from blood, collected in a trial of the OX40 agonist ivuxolimab. The clonotype was recovered from an adult with an advanced solid tumor such as melanoma, head and neck, liver or kidney cancer.

The CDR3 reads as follows: CASSYRIGANVLTF. The DNA sequence is given as TGTGCCAGCAGTTACCGGATAGGGGCCAACGTCCTGACTTTC. Rearrangement joined TRBV6-6 to TRBJ2-6, with an unclear D gene assignment. V is clipped by 2 bases and J by 4 bases, and the sequence between their germline boundaries is 6 bases long. The CDR3 spans 14 residues, from the cysteine through the phenylalanine. CDR3 DNA only is kept here, 42 bases in frame from base 1. The germline V gene encodes CDR1 MNHNY and CDR2 SVGAGI (reference sequence).